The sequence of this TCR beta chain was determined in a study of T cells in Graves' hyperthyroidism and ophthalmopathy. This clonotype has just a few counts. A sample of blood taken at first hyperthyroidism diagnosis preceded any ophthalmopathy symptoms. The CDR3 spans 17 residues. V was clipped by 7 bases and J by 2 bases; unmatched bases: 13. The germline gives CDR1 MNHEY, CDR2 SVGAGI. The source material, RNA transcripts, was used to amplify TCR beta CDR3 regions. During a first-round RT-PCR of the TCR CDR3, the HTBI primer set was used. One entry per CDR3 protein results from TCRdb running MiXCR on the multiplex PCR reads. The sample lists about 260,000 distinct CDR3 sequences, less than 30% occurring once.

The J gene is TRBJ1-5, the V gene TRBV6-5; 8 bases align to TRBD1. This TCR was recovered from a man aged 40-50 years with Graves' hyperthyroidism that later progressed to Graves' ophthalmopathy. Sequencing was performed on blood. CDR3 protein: CASIRTGSVPGNQPQHF. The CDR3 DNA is TGTGCCAGCATTAGGACAGGGAGCGTGCCGGGCAATCAGCCCCAGCATTTT.